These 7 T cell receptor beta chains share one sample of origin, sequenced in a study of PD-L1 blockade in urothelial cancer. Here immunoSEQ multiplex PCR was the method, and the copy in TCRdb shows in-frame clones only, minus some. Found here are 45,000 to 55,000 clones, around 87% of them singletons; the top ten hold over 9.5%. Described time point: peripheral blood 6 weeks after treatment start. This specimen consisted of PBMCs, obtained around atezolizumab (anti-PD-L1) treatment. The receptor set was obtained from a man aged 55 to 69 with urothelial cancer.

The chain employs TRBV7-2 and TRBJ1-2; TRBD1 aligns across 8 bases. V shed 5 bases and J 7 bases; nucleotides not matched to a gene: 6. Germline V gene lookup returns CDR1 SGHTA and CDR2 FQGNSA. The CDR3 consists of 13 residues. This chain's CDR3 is CASSPLDRGGYTF. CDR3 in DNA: TGTGCCAGCAGCCCTCTTGACAGGGGTGGCTACACCTTC. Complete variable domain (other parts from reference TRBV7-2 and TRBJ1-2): GAGVSQSPSNKVTEKGKDVELRCDPISGHTALYWYRQSLGQGLEFLIYFQGNSAPDKSGLPSDRFSAERTGGSVSTLTIQRTQQEDSAVYLCASSPLDRGGYTFGSGTRLTVV.

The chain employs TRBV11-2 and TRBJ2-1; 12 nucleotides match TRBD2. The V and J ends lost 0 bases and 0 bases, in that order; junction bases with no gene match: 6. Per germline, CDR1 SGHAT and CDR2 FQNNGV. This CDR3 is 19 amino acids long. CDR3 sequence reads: CASSLDASGGAFSYNEQFF. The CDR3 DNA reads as TGTGCCAGCAGCTTAGATGCTAGCGGGGGGGCTTTCTCCTACAATGAGCAGTTCTTC. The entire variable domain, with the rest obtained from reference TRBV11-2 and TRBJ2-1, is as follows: EAGVAQSPRYKIIEKRQSVAFWCNPISGHATLYWYQQILGQGPKLLIQFQNNGVVDDSQLPKDRFSAERLKGVDSTLKIQPAKLEDSAVYLCASSLDASGGAFSYNEQFFGPGTRLTVL.

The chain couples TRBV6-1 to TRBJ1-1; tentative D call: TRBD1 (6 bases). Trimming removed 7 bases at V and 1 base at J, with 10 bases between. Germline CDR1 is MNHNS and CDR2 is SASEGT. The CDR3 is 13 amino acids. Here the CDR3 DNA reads TGTGCCAGCATTATGACAGGGAACACTGAAGCTTTCTTT. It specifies CASIMTGNTEAFF.

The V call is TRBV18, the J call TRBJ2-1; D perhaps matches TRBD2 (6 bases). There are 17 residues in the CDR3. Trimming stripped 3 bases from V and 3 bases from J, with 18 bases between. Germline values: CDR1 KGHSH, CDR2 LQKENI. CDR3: CASSPVTRASVYNEQFF. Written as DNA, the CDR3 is TGTGCCAGCTCACCGGTAACTCGGGCTAGCGTCTACAATGAGCAGTTCTTC.

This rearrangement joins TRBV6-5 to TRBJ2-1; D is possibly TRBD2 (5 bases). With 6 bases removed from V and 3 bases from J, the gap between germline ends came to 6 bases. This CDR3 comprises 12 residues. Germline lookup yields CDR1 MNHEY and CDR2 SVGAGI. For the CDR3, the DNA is TGTGCCAGCAGCCGGGACTACAATGAGCAGTTCTTC. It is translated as CASSRDYNEQFF.

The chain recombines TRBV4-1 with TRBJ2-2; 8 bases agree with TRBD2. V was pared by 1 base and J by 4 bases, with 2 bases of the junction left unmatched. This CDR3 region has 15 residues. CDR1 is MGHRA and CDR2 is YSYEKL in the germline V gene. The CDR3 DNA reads TGCGCCAGCAGCCAAGCTCTAGCGGGCACCGGGGAGCTGTTTTTT. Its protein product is CASSQALAGTGELFF.

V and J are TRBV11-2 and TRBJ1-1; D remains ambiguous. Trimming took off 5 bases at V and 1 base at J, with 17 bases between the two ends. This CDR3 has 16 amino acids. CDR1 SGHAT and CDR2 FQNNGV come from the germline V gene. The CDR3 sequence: CASSTDGRRGNTEAFF. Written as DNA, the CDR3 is TGTGCCAGCAGCACTGACGGACGTCGGGGGAACACTGAAGCTTTCTTT.